Listed here are 30 T cell receptor beta chains from one sample, sequenced in a study of monozygotic twins with inflammatory bowel disease. From the 5' RACE reads, TCRdb lists one entry per CDR3 protein and no DNA. This sample contains 200,000 to 250,000 distinct CDR3 sequences. Sample: blood. These receptors originate from a human donor with ulcerative colitis or Crohn's disease, or a healthy co-twin of an affected twin (not recorded which).

V is TRBV12-3 or TRBV12-4 and J is TRBJ2-3; no DNA is available, so the TRBD2 call from TCRdb remains unchecked. The CDR3 totals 16 residues. CDR3: CASSLVSGALADTQYF.

The chain links TRBV6-5 to TRBJ2-1. Germline V gene sequence: CDR1 MNHEY, CDR2 SVGAGI. The CDR3 length is 13 residues. The CDR3 spells CASSYGNHNEQFF.

The V and J genes are TRBV12-3 or TRBV12-4 and TRBJ1-1. The length of the CDR3 is 11 residues. CDR3 amino acids: CASSLGAEAFF.

The chain is built from TRBV28 and TRBJ2-3; TCRdb's assignment of TRBD1 cannot be checked, as there is no DNA. Germline CDR1 is MDHEN and CDR2 is SYDVKM. The CDR3 loop spans 15 amino acids. The CDR3 spells CASQLGGGPTDTQYF.

V is TRBV6-5 and J is TRBJ2-2; lacking DNA, the TRBD2 call made by TCRdb goes unchecked. The CDR3 consists of 15 residues. Germline loops: CDR1 MNHEY, CDR2 SVGAGI. CDR3 protein: CASINRAGNTGELFF.

The chain's CDR3 is CASSLDRGTTYEQYF. The V gene is TRBV6-1, the J gene TRBJ2-7; lacking DNA, the TRBD1 call made by TCRdb goes unchecked. The CDR3 loop spans 15 amino acids. Germline CDR1 and CDR2: MNHNS and SASEGT.

The V gene is TRBV7-9, the J gene TRBJ1-4; checking the TCRdb D call of TRBD1 is not possible without DNA. CDR3 size: 15 residues. CDR1 and CDR2 (germline): SEHNR, FQNEAQ (reference sequence). CDR3 sequence reads: CASSSRDTTNEKLFF. Based on the CDR3 plus reference TRBV7-9 and TRBJ1-4, the full variable domain is DTGVSQNPRHKITKRGQNVTFRCDPISEHNRLYWYRQTLGQGPEFLTYFQNEAQLEKSRLLSDRFSAERPKGSFSTLEIQRTEQGDSAMYLCASSSRDTTNEKLFFGSGTQLSVL.

The V call is TRBV7-6, the J call TRBJ1-4; the TCRdb call, TRBD1, lacks DNA for checking. From germline, CDR1 is SGHVS and CDR2 FNYEAQ. The CDR3 has 13 residues. The CDR3 sequence is CASSPNWGGKLFF. The whole variable domain, remainder taken from reference TRBV7-6 and TRBJ1-4, is GAGVSQSPRYKVTKRGQDVALRCDPISGHVSLYWYRQALGQGPEFLTYFNYEAQQDKSGLPNDRFSAERPEGSISTLTIQRTEQRDSAMYRCASSPNWGGKLFFGSGTQLSVL.

The chain carries TRBV7-2 and TRBJ2-1; lacking DNA, the TRBD1 call made by TCRdb goes unchecked. The CDR3 runs to 14 residues. The germline CDR1 and CDR2 sequences are SGHTA and FQGNSA. The CDR3 protein is CASSRDGSYNEQFF.

The CDR3 here is CSAGLSGGAYNEQFF. The genes are TRBV20-1 and TRBJ2-1; TCRdb lists TRBD1, though no DNA is available to test this call. This CDR3 contains 15 residues. Germline assignment: CDR1 DFQATT and CDR2 SNEGSKA (reference sequence).

This sequence joins TRBV25-1 and TRBJ2-5; TCRdb names TRBD1, which stays unverified in the absence of DNA. The germline V gene has CDR1 MGHDK and CDR2 SYGVNS. The CDR3 has 15 amino acids. CDR3 loop: CASSEFGKGQETQYF.

The chain links TRBV7-2 to TRBJ1-6. CDR3 size: 17 residues. The V gene's germline CDR1 is SGHTA and CDR2 FQGNSA. Here the CDR3 reads CASSLKTGRGFNSPLHF.

This rearrangement joins TRBV11-2 to TRBJ2-5; the TRBD2 assignment by TCRdb is unverifiable without DNA. Germline V gene sequence: CDR1 SGHAT, CDR2 FQNNGV. The CDR3 sequence is 16 residues long. CDR3 amino acids: CASSAELRGSGETQYF.

This rearrangement joins TRBV20-1 to TRBJ2-4; absent DNA, TCRdb's TRBD1 call cannot be checked. Germline V gene data show CDR1 as DFQATT and CDR2 as SNEGSKA (reference sequence). This CDR3 is built from 11 residues. This CDR3 reads CSAADRETQYF.

V usage is TRBV7-8 and J usage is TRBJ2-5. Looked up from germline, CDR1 is SGHVS and CDR2 is FQNEAQ. There are 16 residues in the CDR3. CDR3 region: CASSLLAVSAQETQYF.

V is TRBV19 and J is TRBJ2-1. This CDR3 has 15 amino acids. The germline V gene encodes CDR1 LNHDA and CDR2 SQIVND (reference sequence). The CDR3 spells CASSRGGRSYNEQFF.

The V and J genes are TRBV29-1 and TRBJ2-7. CDR1 and CDR2 (germline): SQVTM, ANQGSEA. This CDR3 has 14 amino acids. CDR3 region: CSAYEAGPLYEQYF.

J is TRBJ2-1 and V is TRBV7-3; TCRdb reports TRBD2, a call that lacks DNA to check it against. CDR3 length equals 15 residues. In germline, CDR1 is SGHTA, CDR2 FQGTGA. CDR3 residues: CASSLDQHSYNEQFF. The full variable domain, in which reference TRBV7-3 and TRBJ2-1 provide the parts outside the CDR3, is GAGVSQTPSNKVTEKGKYVELRCDPISGHTALYWYRQSLGQGPEFLIYFQGTGAADDSGLPNDRFFAVRPEGSVSTLKIQRTERGDSAVYLCASSLDQHSYNEQFFGPGTRLTVL.

The V call is TRBV5-1, the J call TRBJ2-1; TCRdb's assignment of TRBD2 cannot be checked, as there is no DNA. Germline CDR1 is SGHRS and CDR2 is YFSETQ. The CDR3 loop spans 20 amino acids. Here the CDR3 reads CASSLVTGTSGGSTYNEQFF. The full variable domain, in which reference TRBV5-1 and TRBJ2-1 provide the parts outside the CDR3, is KAGVTQTPRYLIKTRGQQVTLSCSPISGHRSVSWYQQTPGQGLQFLFEYFSETQRNKGNFPGRFSGRQFSNSRSEMNVSTLELGDSALYLCASSLVTGTSGGSTYNEQFFGPGTRLTVL.

J is TRBJ1-1 and V is TRBV30. The length of the CDR3 is 14 residues. In germline, CDR1 is GTSNPN, CDR2 SVGIG (reference sequence). CDR3 protein: CAWSAPTLRTEAFF.

V gene TRBV3-1 combines with J gene TRBJ1-1; checking the TCRdb D call of TRBD1 is not possible without DNA. This CDR3 has 16 amino acids. Germline V CDR1 and CDR2: LGHDT, YNNKEL (reference sequence). The CDR3 loop is CASSLLGTGSATEAFF.

This sequence joins TRBV7-2 and TRBJ1-2; TCRdb's D gene call, TRBD1, goes unchecked for lack of DNA. The CDR3 length is 15 residues. The germline V gene has CDR1 SGHTA and CDR2 FQGNSA. CDR3 protein: CASSSSRDLFAGYTF.

This chain links TRBV7-2 with TRBJ2-1; as DNA is missing, the TRBD1 call by TCRdb cannot be tested. The CDR3 runs to 15 residues. CDR1 and CDR2 from the germline V gene are SGHTA and FQGNSA. The chain's CDR3 is CASSSDRGLYNEQFF.

The V call is TRBV7-2, the J call TRBJ2-7; TCRdb gives TRBD2 as the D gene, but with no DNA this cannot be confirmed. There are 16 residues in the CDR3. The germline V gene encodes CDR1 SGHTA and CDR2 FQGNSA. The chain's CDR3 is CASSSSIAGGPVAQYF.

The CDR3 is CASSQDPTGNQPQHF. The V and J genes are TRBV4-2 and TRBJ1-5. Germline CDR1 reads LGHNA; CDR2 reads YNFKEQ. This CDR3 region has 15 residues.

V usage is TRBV12-3 or TRBV12-4 and J usage is TRBJ1-1. CDR3 length: 17 residues. The CDR3 region is CASSLGHWPTLNTEAFF.

This chain uses TRBV10-3 with TRBJ1-3; TCRdb gives TRBD1 as the D gene, but with no DNA this cannot be confirmed. Germline-derived CDR1 and CDR2 are ENHRY and SYGVKD. CDR3 length: 15 amino acids. CDR3 region: CAISRQGISGNTIYF.

V gene TRBV7-6 combines with J gene TRBJ2-1; TCRdb designates TRBD2, a call that cannot be tested without DNA. Germline CDR1 reads SGHVS; CDR2 reads FNYEAQ. This CDR3 contains 15 residues. The CDR3 is CASSVSGTSYNEQFF.

The chain recombines TRBV6-5 with TRBJ1-6; lacking DNA, the TRBD1 call made by TCRdb goes unchecked. The CDR3 consists of 15 residues. The germline CDR1 and CDR2 sequences are MNHEY and SVGAGI. Here the CDR3 reads CASSYLGQGTSPLHF.

The chain is built from TRBV7-6 and TRBJ1-2; without DNA, the TCRdb call of TRBD1 cannot be checked. This CDR3 has 15 amino acids. In germline, CDR1 is SGHVS, CDR2 FNYEAQ. The CDR3 region is CASSLNGQSSYGYTF. Variable domain in full (rest from reference TRBV7-6 and TRBJ1-2): GAGVSQSPRYKVTKRGQDVALRCDPISGHVSLYWYRQALGQGPEFLTYFNYEAQQDKSGLPNDRFSAERPEGSISTLTIQRTEQRDSAMYRCASSLNGQSSYGYTFGSGTRLTVV.